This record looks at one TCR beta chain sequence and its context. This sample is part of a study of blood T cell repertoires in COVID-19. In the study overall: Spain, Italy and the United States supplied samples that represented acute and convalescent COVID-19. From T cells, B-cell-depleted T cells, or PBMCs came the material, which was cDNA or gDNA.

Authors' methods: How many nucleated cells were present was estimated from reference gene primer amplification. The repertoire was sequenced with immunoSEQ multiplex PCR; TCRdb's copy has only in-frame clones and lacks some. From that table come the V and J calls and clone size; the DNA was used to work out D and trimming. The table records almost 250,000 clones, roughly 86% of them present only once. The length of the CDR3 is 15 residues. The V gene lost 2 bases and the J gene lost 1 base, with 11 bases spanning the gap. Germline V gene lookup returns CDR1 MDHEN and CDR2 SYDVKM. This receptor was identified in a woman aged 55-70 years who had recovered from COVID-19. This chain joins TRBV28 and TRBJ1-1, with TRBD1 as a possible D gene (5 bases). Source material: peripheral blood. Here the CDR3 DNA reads TGTGCCAGCAGTTTAGCGGGACGGTCGAACACTGAAGCTTTCTTT. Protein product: CASSLAGRSNTEAFF. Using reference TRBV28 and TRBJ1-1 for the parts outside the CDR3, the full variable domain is DVKVTQSSRYLVKRTGEKVFLECVQDMDHENMFWYRQDPGLGLRLIYFSYDVKMKEKGDIPEGYSVSREKKERFSLILESASTNQTSMYLCASSLAGRSNTEAFFGQGTRLTVV.